The entry below describes one TCR beta chain. What it binds is unknown. Compared with germline, one end of the junction differs, possibly owing to a read error. This entry belongs to a study of human T cells and chemical hapten exposure. Study context: DPC at 2% was the sensitizing agent, placed on around 2 cm by around 2 cm of upper inner arm skin. Small pooled library volume differences mainly caused per-sample TCR yield variation. Overall study results and limits: The number of TCRs above 1 in 1000 frequency did not change after DPC sensitization.

This CDR3 has 15 amino acids. From germline, CDR1 is KGHSH and CDR2 LQKENI. As to time point: pre-sensitization, week 0. Noted treatment: therapeutic diphenylcyclopropenone sensitization with weekly scalp DPC. The study extracted total RNA from unfractionated whole blood. From the RACE reads, TCRdb called clonotypes with MiXCR, one entry per CDR3 protein. The sample comprises roughly 38,000 distinct CDR3 sequences, 7.5% to 9% of which are singletons, and 1% to 1.5% rests with the top ten. The specimen was whole blood, collected in connection with sensitization to the hapten diphenylcyclopropenone (DPC). J is TRBJ2-3 and V is TRBV18; D gene unclear. The TCR comes from a woman between 50 and 59 years old with alopecia areata. Some clones in this sample may be carry-over from other donors' samples. The CDR3 DNA reads TGTGCCAACTCACCAAGCCTCGGCGACACAGATACGCAGTATTTT. Amino acid sequence: CANSPSLGDTDTQYF.